A selection of T cell receptor beta chains follows, all from one sample in a study of blood T cell repertoires in COVID-19. Sequencing was performed with immunoSEQ multiplex PCR; in TCRdb, only in-frame clones are kept and a portion is missing. The data show some 49,000 clones, roughly 87% seen once. Sequences were obtained from peripheral blood. Source of these receptors: a human donor in a cohort sampled during active COVID-19. Each CDR3 is given with its conserved first and last residue. A D gene is named only where the DNA matches it firmly. Clone size, where shown, is once, few, many, or a class for clones that have expanded.

clone_size d_call j_call v_call cdr3_nt cdr3_aa
few TRBD2 TRBJ2-5 TRBV5-1 TGCGCCAGCAGCTTGGTGACTAGCGGGGGGGGGACCCAGTACTTC CASSLVTSGGGTQYF
NA NA TRBJ1-4 TRBV5-5 TGTGCCAGCAGCCCCGGACTTGGTCAAGTAACTAATGAAAAACTGTTTTTT CASSPGLGQVTNEKLFF
NA NA TRBJ2-1 TRBV15 TGTGCCACCAGGAGTACCACCCCAAATGAGCAGTTCTTC CATRSTTPNEQFF
NA TRBD2 TRBJ2-2 TRBV28 TGTGCCAGCAACCCAGGACTAGCGGGGAACACCGGGGAGCTGTTTTTT CASNPGLAGNTGELFF
NA NA TRBJ1-6 TRBV20-1 TGCAGTGCTAAGGGGAATTCACCCCTCCACTTT CSAKGNSPLHF
NA NA TRBJ2-1 TRBV5-1 TGCGCCAGCAGCTTACAGGCAGACGAGCTCGAGCAGTTCTTC CASSLQADELEQFF
NA NA TRBJ2-1 TRBV11-2 TGTGCCAGCAGCTTAGTCGCCAGACTATCCTACAATGAGCAGTTCTTC CASSLVARLSYNEQFF
NA NA TRBJ2-7 TRBV11-2 TGTGCCAGCAGCCTCGCTTTCCGGGACTCCTACGAGCAGTACTTC CASSLAFRDSYEQYF
NA TRBD1 TRBJ1-5 TRBV18 TGTGCCAGCTCAGAGGGACAGGGATCCGGTCAGCCCCAGCATTTT CASSEGQGSGQPQHF
once NA TRBJ1-1 TRBV7-9 TGTGCCAGCAGCGACCTCAGGGGATACACTGAAGCTTTCTTT CASSDLRGYTEAFF
NA NA TRBJ1-2 TRBV5-1 TGCGCCAGCAGCTTGGAGACGGGAGGCTACACCTTC CASSLETGGYTF
NA TRBD2 TRBJ2-7 TRBV6-5 TGTGCCAGCAGGCCGGGACTAGCGTTCTACGAGCAGTACTTC CASRPGLAFYEQYF
NA TRBD2 TRBJ2-5 TRBV27 TGTGCCAGCACCACCGGGACTAGCGGGAGGGTCGAGACCCAGTACTTC CASTTGTSGRVETQYF
NA NA TRBJ2-7 TRBV4-1 TGCGCCAGCAGCCAGCGCCGAGACTACGAGCAGTACTTC CASSQRRDYEQYF
few NA TRBJ2-3 TRBV19 TGTGCCAGTAGTTCGGGGAGTGGGCATGGAGCGACGCAGTATTTT CASSSGSGHGATQYF
NA TRBD2 TRBJ2-7 TRBV3-1/TRBV3-2 TGTGCCAGCAGCCCAAACCTGGGCAGTAGCGGGAGTTATTTCTACGAGCAGTACTTC CASSPNLGSSGSYFYEQYF
NA TRBD2 TRBJ2-1 TRBV5-1 TGCGCCAGCAGCTTCTCGTCGGGAGGACCCTACAATGAGCAGTTCTTC CASSFSSGGPYNEQFF
NA NA TRBJ2-3 TRBV24-1 TGTGCCACCAGTGATTGGACAGAAGCTAGCACAGATACGCAGTATTTT CATSDWTEASTDTQYF
NA NA TRBJ1-2 TRBV7-8 TGTGCCAGCAGCTTACTTGTTCTGGGGGCGGTTGGCTACACCTTC CASSLLVLGAVGYTF
NA NA TRBJ2-1 TRBV19 TGTGCCAGTAGTAAGGCAGGATTGAACTCCTACAATGAGCAGTTCTTC CASSKAGLNSYNEQFF
once TRBD2 TRBJ2-5 TRBV2 TGTGCCAGCAGTAGCGGGAGTCGAGGAGAGACCCAGTACTTC CASSSGSRGETQYF
NA NA TRBJ1-6 TRBV7-2 TGTGCCAGCAGCACCGACAGAGGAGCACCCCTCCACTTT CASSTDRGAPLHF
few NA TRBJ2-1 TRBV10-3 TGTGCCATCAGGAACCGGAGGGCCTCCTACAATGAGCAGTTCTTC CAIRNRRASYNEQFF
once NA TRBJ2-6 TRBV9 TGTGCCAGCAGCGGAGAGGAGGGCAACCCCCTCCTTTACTCTGGGGCCAACGTCCTGACTTTC CASSGEEGNPLLYSGANVLTF
NA NA TRBJ2-7 TRBV27 TGTGCCAGCAATGGGGAGTTCAGGGGTGAGCAGTACTTC CASNGEFRGEQYF
NA TRBD1 TRBJ1-4 TRBV28 TGTGCCAGCAGTGCCAGTTACAGGGGCGAGGAAAAACTGTTTTTT CASSASYRGEEKLFF
once NA TRBJ1-5 TRBV7-8 TGTGCCAGCAGCTTAGCGCCCGGAGGACGTAGTCAGCCCCAGCATTTT CASSLAPGGRSQPQHF
once NA TRBJ1-1 TRBV19 TGTGCCAGTAGTATAGTACGCGGGCAAGCTTTCTTT CASSIVRGQAFF
NA NA TRBJ2-1 TRBV29-1 TGCAGCGTTGAAGATAACAGGGGGGGCTCCTACAATGAGCAGTTCTTC CSVEDNRGGSYNEQFF